The 12 T cell receptor beta chains presented below share a single source sample, sequenced in a study of beta chain features in type 1 diabetes. Study-wide findings and caveats: Researchers report that Type 1 diabetes patients had moderately but significantly shorter TCRB CDR3s across all four CD4+ subsets.

Expressed TCRB transcripts were sequenced, since all the RNA that had been isolated was reverse transcribed. The data were produced by immunoSEQ multiplex PCR, yet TCRdb's version contains in-frame clones alone and is incomplete. The table includes 600,000 or so clones, 12% detected once. Which antigens these TCRs recognize remains unknown. The sample taken for sequencing was naive CD4+ T cells from blood. The receptor set was obtained from a man aged 25 to 40 with type 1 diabetes.

This clone has more than one count but fewer than ten. The CDR3 DNA follows: TGTGCCAGCAGTGAATGGACACCCCAAGAGACCCAGTACTTC. Residues: CASSEWTPQETQYF. The V and J genes are TRBV6-5 and TRBJ2-5; D perhaps matches TRBD1 (5 bases). Per germline, CDR1 MNHEY and CDR2 SVGAGI. V lost 5 bases to trimming and J lost 1 base, with 11 bases between them. The CDR3 totals 14 residues.

The chain uses TRBV4-3 and TRBJ2-5; maybe TRBD2 (6 bases). The CDR3 covers 16 residues. Trimming took off 4 bases at V and 5 bases at J, with 20 bases between the two ends. CDR1 is LGHNA and CDR2 is YSLEER in the germline V gene. The CDR3 DNA reads TGCGCCAGCAGCCCGACGGAGGGTACCCTGGGGGAGACCCAGTACTTC. It specifies CASSPTEGTLGETQYF.

With respect to this clone: The germline gene is not matched at one end of the junction; a read error may be the cause. This rearrangement joins TRBV11-2 to TRBJ2-1, with a weak D call TRBD2 (5 bases). The CDR3 extends over 15 amino acids. Looked up from germline, CDR1 is SGHAT and CDR2 is FQNNGV. CDR3 in DNA: TGTGCCAGCAGTTTAGGGAGCGGATTCTACAATGAGCAGTTCTTC. Its protein is CASSLGSGFYNEQFF. Supplemented by reference TRBV11-2 and TRBJ2-1, the full variable domain reads EAGVAQSPRYKIIEKRQSVAFWCNPISGHATLYWYQQILGQGPKLLIQFQNNGVVDDSQLPKDRFSAERLKGVDSTLKIQPAKLEDSAVYLCASSLGSGFYNEQFFGPGTRLTVL.

The CDR3 DNA is TGTGCCAGCTCCTATGAGAGAGTTGGGACCCAGTACTTC. Encoded protein: CASSYERVGTQYF. The chain links TRBV18 to TRBJ2-5; no firm D call. Germline loops: CDR1 KGHSH, CDR2 LQKENI. This CDR3 is built from 13 residues. Trimming stripped 6 bases from V and 7 bases from J, with 15 bases between.

This chain links TRBV10-3 with TRBJ2-3, with TRBD1 matching 8 bases. V was clipped by 0 bases and J by 4 bases; unmatched bases: 6. CDR3 length equals 16 residues. Germline lookup yields CDR1 ENHRY and CDR2 SYGVKD. This CDR3 is CAISESRTGQADTQYF. CDR3 nucleotide sequence: TGTGCCATCAGTGAGTCTCGGACAGGGCAAGCAGATACGCAGTATTTT.

In its sample, this clone was seen a few times. The chain combines TRBV18 with TRBJ1-3; D unresolved. This CDR3 region has 13 residues. Between the trimmed V and J ends, which lost 5 bases and 1 base, there was a span of 6 bases. Germline V gene sequence: CDR1 KGHSH, CDR2 LQKENI. The DNA for the CDR3 is TGTGCCAGCTCAACATCGTCTGGAAACACCATATATTTT. Protein product: CASSTSSGNTIYF. The whole variable domain, filled in from reference TRBV18 and TRBJ1-3, reads NAGVMQNPRHLVRRRGQEARLRCSPMKGHSHVYWYRQLPEEGLKFMVYLQKENIIDESGMPKERFSAEFPKEGPSILRIQQVVRGDSAAYFCASSTSSGNTIYFGEGSWLTVV.

This clone has only a few counts. The chain joins TRBV30 to TRBJ1-2, with no clear D. The CDR3 extends over 12 amino acids. CDR1 is GTSNPN and CDR2 is SVGIG in the germline V gene (reference sequence). The V end lost 8 bases, the J end lost 2 bases, and 12 bases lay between the germline ends. The CDR3, as DNA: TGTGCCAGAAGGACGGGGAACTATGGCTACACCTTC. Translating it yields CARRTGNYGYTF.

This clone has only a few counts. This chain joins TRBV7-9 and TRBJ2-6; unclear D gene. The CDR3 sequence is 13 residues long. The V and J ends lost 1 base and 8 bases respectively, with 6 bases between them. CDR1 is SEHNR, CDR2 FQNEAQ, per germline (reference sequence). The CDR3 loop is CASSLEVTNVLTF. In DNA form, the CDR3 reads TGTGCCAGCAGCTTAGAAGTGACCAACGTCCTGACTTTC. The full variable domain, rest sourced from reference TRBV7-9 and TRBJ2-6, is DTGVSQNPRHKITKRGQNVTFRCDPISEHNRLYWYRQTLGQGPEFLTYFQNEAQLEKSRLLSDRFSAERPKGSFSTLEIQRTEQGDSAMYLCASSLEVTNVLTFGAGSRLTVL.

The chain links TRBV11-2 to TRBJ2-1; D not certain. V was cut by 6 bases and J by 6 bases, with 6 bases left in between. CDR3 length: 11 residues. Germline V gene sequence: CDR1 SGHAT, CDR2 FQNNGV. The CDR3 bases are TGTGCCAGCAGGGAGTTCAATGAGCAGTTCTTC. Protein product: CASREFNEQFF.

The chain has TRBV4-3 and TRBJ1-2; TRBD1 is a possible D gene (5 bases). The V end was cut by 4 bases, the J end by 6 bases, with 18 bases between. Germline lookup yields CDR1 LGHNA and CDR2 YSLEER. The CDR3 is 15 residues long. CDR3 nucleotide sequence: TGCGCCAGCAGCCCTAGACAGCGAGGGAAGGATGGCTACACCTTC. Protein product: CASSPRQRGKDGYTF.

This clone was seen only a few times. CDR3 amino acids: CASSENRGRRYEQYF. DNA of the CDR3: TGTGCCAGCAGTGAAAATCGGGGCCGAAGATACGAGCAGTACTTC. V usage is TRBV6-1 and J usage is TRBJ2-7; tentatively, D is TRBD1 or TRBD2 (5 bases each). Trimming stripped 2 bases from V and 4 bases from J, with 15 bases between. The CDR3 extends over 15 amino acids. Germline lookup yields CDR1 MNHNS and CDR2 SASEGT.

The V call is TRBV7-2, the J call TRBJ1-4, with D uncertain. Trimming took 6 bases from V and 7 from J, leaving 12 bases between them. This CDR3 contains 13 residues. CDR1 SGHTA and CDR2 FQGNSA come from the germline V gene. CDR3 nucleotide sequence: TGTGCCAGCAGTCAGGAGTGGGGTGAAAAACTGTTTTTT. Encoded protein: CASSQEWGEKLFF.